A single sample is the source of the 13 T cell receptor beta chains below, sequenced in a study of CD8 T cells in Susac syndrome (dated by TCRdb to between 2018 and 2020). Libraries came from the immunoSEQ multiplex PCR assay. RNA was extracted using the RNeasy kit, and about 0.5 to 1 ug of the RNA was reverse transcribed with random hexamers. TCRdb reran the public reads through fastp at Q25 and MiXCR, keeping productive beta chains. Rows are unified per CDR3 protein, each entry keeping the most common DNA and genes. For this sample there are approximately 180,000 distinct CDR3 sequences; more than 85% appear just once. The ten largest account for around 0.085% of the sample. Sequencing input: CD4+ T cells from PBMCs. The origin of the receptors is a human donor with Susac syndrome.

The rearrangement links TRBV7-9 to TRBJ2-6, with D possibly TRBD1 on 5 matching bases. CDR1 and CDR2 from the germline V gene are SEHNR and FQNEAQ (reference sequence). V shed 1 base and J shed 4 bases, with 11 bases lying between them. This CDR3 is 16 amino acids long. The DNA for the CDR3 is TGTGCCAGCAGCTTAGAAGGGGCGCAGGGGGCCAACGTCCTGACTTTC. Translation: CASSLEGAQGANVLTF.

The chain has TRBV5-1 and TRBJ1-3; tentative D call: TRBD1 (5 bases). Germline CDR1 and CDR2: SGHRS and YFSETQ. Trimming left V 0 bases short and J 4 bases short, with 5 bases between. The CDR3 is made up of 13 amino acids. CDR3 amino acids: CASSLGQGNTIYF. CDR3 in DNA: TGCGCCAGCAGCTTGGGACAGGGAAACACCATATATTTT.

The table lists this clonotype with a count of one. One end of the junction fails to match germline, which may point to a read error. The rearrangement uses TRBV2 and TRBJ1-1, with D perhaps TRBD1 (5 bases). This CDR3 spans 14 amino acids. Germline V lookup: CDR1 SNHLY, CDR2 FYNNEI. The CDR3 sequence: CASRRRDLNTGAFF. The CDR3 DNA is TGTGCCAGCCGGCGGAGGGACTTGAACACTGGAGCTTTCTTT.

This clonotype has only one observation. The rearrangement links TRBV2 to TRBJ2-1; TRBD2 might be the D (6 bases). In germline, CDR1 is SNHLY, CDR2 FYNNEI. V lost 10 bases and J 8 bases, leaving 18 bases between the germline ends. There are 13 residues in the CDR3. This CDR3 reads CAIAPAGLDEQFF. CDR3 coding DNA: TGTGCCATCGCCCCGGCGGGGTTGGATGAGCAGTTCTTC.

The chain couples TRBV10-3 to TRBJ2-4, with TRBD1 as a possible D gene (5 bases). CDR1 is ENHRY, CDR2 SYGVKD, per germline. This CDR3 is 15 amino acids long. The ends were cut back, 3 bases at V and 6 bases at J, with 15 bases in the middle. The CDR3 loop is CAISDFQGVGNIQYF. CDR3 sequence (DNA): TGTGCCATCAGTGACTTCCAGGGTGTGGGAAACATTCAGTACTTC.

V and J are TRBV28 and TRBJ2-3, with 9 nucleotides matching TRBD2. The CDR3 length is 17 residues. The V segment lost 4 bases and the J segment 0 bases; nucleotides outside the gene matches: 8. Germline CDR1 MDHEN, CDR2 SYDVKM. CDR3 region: CASSSPGLAKSTDTQYF. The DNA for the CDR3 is TGTGCCAGCAGTTCCCCCGGACTAGCGAAAAGCACAGATACGCAGTATTTT.

The CDR3: CASSRFGGGITEAFF. CDR3 in DNA: TGTGCCAGCAGTAGATTCGGCGGCGGGATCACTGAAGCTTTCTTT. V is TRBV27 and J is TRBJ1-1; D remains unclear. Germline CDR1 MNHEY, CDR2 SMNVEV (reference sequence). This CDR3 has 15 amino acids. Trimming stripped 5 bases from V and 4 bases from J, with 17 bases between.

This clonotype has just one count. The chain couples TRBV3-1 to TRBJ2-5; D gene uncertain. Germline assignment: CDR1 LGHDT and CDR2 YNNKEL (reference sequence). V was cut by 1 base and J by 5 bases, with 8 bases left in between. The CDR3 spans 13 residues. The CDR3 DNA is TGTGCCAGCAGCCAAGGGAGTTGGGAGACCCAGTACTTC. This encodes CASSQGSWETQYF.

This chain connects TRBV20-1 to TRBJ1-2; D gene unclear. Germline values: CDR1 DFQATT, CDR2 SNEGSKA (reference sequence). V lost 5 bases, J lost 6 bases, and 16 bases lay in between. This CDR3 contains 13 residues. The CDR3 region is CSARSRERNGYTF. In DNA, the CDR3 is TGCAGTGCTCGTTCCCGGGAAAGGAATGGCTACACCTTC.

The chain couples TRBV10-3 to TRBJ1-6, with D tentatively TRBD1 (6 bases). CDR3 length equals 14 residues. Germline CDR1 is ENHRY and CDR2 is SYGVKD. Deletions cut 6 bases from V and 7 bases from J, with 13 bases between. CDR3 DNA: TGTGCCATCAGACGGGACATAAGAAATTCACCCCTCCACTTT. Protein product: CAIRRDIRNSPLHF.

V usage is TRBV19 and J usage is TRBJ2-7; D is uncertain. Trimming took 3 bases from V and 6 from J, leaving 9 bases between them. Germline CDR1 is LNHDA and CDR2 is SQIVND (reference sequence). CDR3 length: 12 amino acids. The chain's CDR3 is CASSMVGVEQYF. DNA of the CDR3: TGTGCCAGTAGTATGGTCGGCGTCGAGCAGTACTTC.

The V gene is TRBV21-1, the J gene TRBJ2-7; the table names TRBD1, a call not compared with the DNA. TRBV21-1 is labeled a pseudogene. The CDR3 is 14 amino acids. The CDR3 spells CASSPQQGLYEQYF. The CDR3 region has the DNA TGTGCCAGCAGCCCCCAACAGGGCCTCTACGAGCAGTACTTC.

The CDR3: CSVRRGQGEAFF. CDR3 sequence (DNA): TGCAGCGTCCGCAGGGGGCAGGGTGAAGCTTTCTTT. V is TRBV29-1 and J is TRBJ1-1, with 8 bases identical to TRBD1. Trimming took 6 bases from V and 7 from J; bases not matched to a gene: 7. CDR3 size: 12 residues. Germline-derived CDR1 and CDR2 are SQVTM and ANQGSEA.